This T cell receptor (beta chain) appears in the sequencing data of a study of blood T cells in healthy people across ages. A note on this clonotype: Its antigen is still unknown.

The donors, healthy Caucasians from Russia, were aged 6 to 90. Next came a second PCR, run for roughly 7 to 12 cycles, which used a sample-barcoded 5' primer along with a J-beta primer mix. TCRdb recomputed calls from the 5' RACE reads with MiXCR, one row per CDR3 protein. The top ten hold approximately 18% of the sample, which has roughly 500,000 distinct CDR3 sequences, approximately 30% seen once. Study-level findings and limits: Strong correlation existed between TCR beta diversity and naive T cell percentage.

The CDR3 loop spans 15 amino acids. Trimming removed 2 bases at V and 7 bases at J, with 17 bases between. Germline V gives CDR1 KGHSH, CDR2 LQKENI. The source is a woman aged 70-85 years in good health. The sequenced material came from blood. J is TRBJ1-1 and V is TRBV18; the D is unclear. The CDR3 protein is CASSPSTTRPHEAFF. The CDR3 DNA reads as TGTGCCAGCTCACCAAGTACAACACGCCCGCATGAAGCTTTCTTT. The variable domain in full, completed from reference TRBV18 and TRBJ1-1, reads NAGVMQNPRHLVRRRGQEARLRCSPMKGHSHVYWYRQLPEEGLKFMVYLQKENIIDESGMPKERFSAEFPKEGPSILRIQQVVRGDSAAYFCASSPSTTRPHEAFFGQGTRLTVV.